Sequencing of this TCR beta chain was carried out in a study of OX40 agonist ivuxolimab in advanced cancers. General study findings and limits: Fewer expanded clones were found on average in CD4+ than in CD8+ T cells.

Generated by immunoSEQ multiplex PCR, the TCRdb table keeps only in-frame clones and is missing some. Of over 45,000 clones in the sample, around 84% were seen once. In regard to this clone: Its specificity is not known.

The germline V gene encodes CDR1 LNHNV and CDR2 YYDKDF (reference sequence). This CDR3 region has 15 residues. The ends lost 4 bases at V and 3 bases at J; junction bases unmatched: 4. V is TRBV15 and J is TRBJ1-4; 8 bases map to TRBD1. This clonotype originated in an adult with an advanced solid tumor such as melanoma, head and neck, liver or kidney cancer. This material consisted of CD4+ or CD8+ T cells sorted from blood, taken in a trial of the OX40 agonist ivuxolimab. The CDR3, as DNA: TGTGCCACCAGCATACAGGGGGAGCCTAATGAAAAACTGTTTTTT. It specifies CATSIQGEPNEKLFF.